The 29 T cell receptor beta chains reported below all come from one sample, sequenced in a study of siplizumab effects on memory and regulatory T cells. Antigens for these TCRs are unknown. Profiling relied on immunoSEQ multiplex PCR, and the TCRdb table lists in-frame clones only, not all of them. The sample shows nearly 20,000 clones, approximately 44% of them seen only once. Cocultured for 6 to 7 days at 37°C were the mixed lymphocyte reaction cells. The source material was CFSE-low (dividing) CD4+ T cells sorted from an allogeneic mixed lymphocyte reaction. The receptor source for this set is a human donor in good health; the cells came from an allogeneic mixed lymphocyte reaction. Some clones in this sample may be carry-over from other donors' samples.

This chain links TRBV9 with TRBJ2-7; 8 bases map to TRBD1. In germline, CDR1 is SGDLS, CDR2 YYNGEE. V dropped 0 bases and J dropped 6; count of bases not matched to a gene: 8. This CDR3 has 15 residues. CDR3 residues: CASSVDPQGAVEQYF. The CDR3 DNA reads as TGTGCCAGCAGCGTAGATCCGCAGGGGGCTGTCGAGCAGTACTTC.

This clone showed up just a few times. The chain employs TRBV5-1 and TRBJ2-5, with D possibly being TRBD1 or TRBD2 (5 bases each). CDR1 SGHRS and CDR2 YFSETQ come from the germline V gene. CDR3 length: 15 amino acids. The V gene lost 2 bases and the J gene lost 4 bases, with 15 bases spanning the gap. The CDR3: CASSLLGTQGETQYF. CDR3 bases: TGCGCCAGCAGCTTACTCGGGACCCAAGGAGAGACCCAGTACTTC.

This clone was observed a handful of times. The chain recombines TRBV27 with TRBJ2-7, with 10 bases lining up with TRBD1. Germline V CDR1 and CDR2: MNHEY, SMNVEV (reference sequence). Germline trimming cut 6 bases from V and 5 bases from J; bases unmatched to any gene: 4. The CDR3 is 13 residues long. The CDR3 coding sequence is TGTGCCAGCAGCGACAGGGGGCCGGACGAGCAGTACTTC. It encodes CASSDRGPDEQYF.

This clone was counted only a few times. The chain combines TRBV5-1 with TRBJ2-5, with D possibly TRBD2 on 5 matching bases. CDR3 length equals 14 residues. Trimming took off 2 bases at V and 2 bases at J, with 10 bases between the two ends. Germline-derived CDR1 and CDR2 are SGHRS and YFSETQ. The CDR3 is CASSFTSVQETQYF. The DNA of the CDR3 is TGCGCCAGCAGCTTCACTAGTGTTCAAGAGACCCAGTACTTC.

The chain couples TRBV6-6 to TRBJ2-1; TRBD2 matches at 8 bases. V trimming: 6 bases; J trimming: 4 bases; junction bases outside the gene matches: 8. CDR3 length: 15 amino acids. Germline assignment: CDR1 MNHNY and CDR2 SVGAGI (reference sequence). The CDR3 loop reads CASSPGTSGYNEQFF. CDR3 nucleotide sequence: TGTGCCAGCAGCCCCGGGACTAGTGGATACAATGAGCAGTTCTTC.

In its sample, this clone was seen many times. The chain employs TRBV7-9 and TRBJ1-4; 10 bases map to TRBD1. From germline, CDR1 is SEHNR and CDR2 FQNEAQ (reference sequence). This CDR3 has 14 residues. J gave up 8 bases and V 5 bases, and 5 bases lay outside the gene matches. Here the CDR3 reads CASSRQGAREKLFF. In nucleotides, the CDR3 is TGTGCCAGCAGCCGACAGGGGGCTCGGGAAAAACTGTTTTTT.

In its sample, this clone was seen a few times. The genes are TRBV29-1 and TRBJ2-7; D is unclear. This CDR3 contains 13 residues. The germline V and J ends were trimmed by 1 base and 0 bases, with 7 bases remaining between them. Germline V gives CDR1 SQVTM, CDR2 ANQGSEA. The CDR3 DNA reads TGCAGCGTTGAAGGACCGAGCTCCTACGAGCAGTACTTC. Its protein is CSVEGPSSYEQYF.

This clone was counted a few times. This chain links TRBV19 with TRBJ1-3; unclear D gene. Between the trimmed V and J ends, which lost 5 bases and 2 bases, there was a span of 13 bases. This CDR3 has 15 residues. Germline V lookup: CDR1 LNHDA, CDR2 SQIVND (reference sequence). This CDR3 reads CASSPDWSPGNTIYF. CDR3 in DNA: TGTGCCAGTAGTCCCGATTGGAGCCCTGGAAACACCATATATTTT.

This clone was detected only a few times. The gene calls are TRBV6-4 and TRBJ2-6; D might be TRBD1 (5 bases). The CDR3 runs to 16 residues. Germline V gene sequence: CDR1 MRHNA, CDR2 SNTAGT. The V gene lost 6 bases and the J gene lost 0 bases, with 12 bases spanning the gap. CDR3 region: CASSKVRGSGANVLTF. Written as DNA, the CDR3 is TGTGCCAGCAGCAAAGTAAGGGGCTCTGGGGCCAACGTCCTGACTTTC.

This clone was seen only a few times. The chain joins TRBV2 to TRBJ2-1, with a tentative D call TRBD2 (7 bases). Germline CDR1 and CDR2: SNHLY and FYNNEI. Between the trimmed V and J ends, which lost 6 bases and 4 bases, there was a span of 13 bases. This CDR3 has 14 amino acids. This CDR3 reads CASRGGATYNEQFF. Here the CDR3 DNA reads TGTGCCAGCAGGGGGGGGGCGACATACAATGAGCAGTTCTTC.

A few counts support this clone. As DNA, the CDR3 is TGTGCCAGCAGGTTGGTTGGGAATACGCAGTATTTT. Amino acid sequence: CASRLVGNTQYF. The chain joins TRBV2 to TRBJ2-3; no definite D call. The CDR3 has 12 residues. CDR1 and CDR2 (germline): SNHLY, FYNNEI. V lost 6 bases, J lost 7 bases, and 11 bases lay in between.

This clone was counted between two and nine times. The chain recombines TRBV2 with TRBJ1-5; 7 bases are shared with TRBD1. The ends lost 6 bases at V and 5 bases at J; junction bases unmatched: 7. The CDR3 covers 14 residues. Germline V gives CDR1 SNHLY, CDR2 FYNNEI. DNA of the CDR3: TGTGCCAGCAGACCACAGGGGTACCATCAGCCCCAGCATTTT. It specifies CASRPQGYHQPQHF. Looking up the rest from reference TRBV2 and TRBJ1-5 gives the full variable domain: EPEVTQTPSHQVTQMGQEVILRCVPISNHLYFYWYRQILGQKVEFLVSFYNNEISEKSEIFDDQFSVERPDGSNFTLKIRSTKLEDSAMYFCASRPQGYHQPQHFGDGTRLSIL.

This chain joins TRBV5-4 and TRBJ1-5, with D unresolved. The V and J ends lost 0 bases and 9 bases respectively, with 16 bases between them. CDR1 and CDR2 from the germline V gene are SGHNT and YYREEE (reference sequence). This CDR3 comprises 15 residues. The CDR3 protein is CASSLGGGVGGPQHF. The CDR3 DNA sequence: TGTGCCAGCAGCTTGGGGGGAGGTGTCGGAGGGCCCCAGCATTTT.

V is TRBV5-8 and J is TRBJ2-7, with D hard to call. The CDR3 runs to 14 residues. Per germline, CDR1 SGHTS and CDR2 YDEGEE. V was trimmed by 1 base and J by 1 base, leaving 9 bases between them. The CDR3 reads CASSLIRISYEQYF. CDR3 nucleotides: TGTGCCAGCAGCTTGATTCGAATATCCTACGAGCAGTACTTC. Together with reference TRBV5-8 and TRBJ2-7, the CDR3 gives the full variable domain: EAGVTQSPTHLIKTRGQQATLRCSPISGHTSVYWYQQALGLGLQFLLWYDEGEERNRGNFPPRFSGRQFPNYSSELNVNALELEDSALYLCASSLIRISYEQYFGPGTRLTVT.

A single count supports this clone. The rearrangement uses TRBV5-4 and TRBJ1-2; D is perhaps TRBD1 (5 bases). With 2 bases removed from V and 7 bases from J, the gap between germline ends came to 18 bases. Germline lookup yields CDR1 SGHNT and CDR2 YYREEE (reference sequence). The CDR3 totals 15 residues. As DNA, the CDR3 is TGTGCCAGCAGCTTCCCATCGGTTACAGGAATTGGCTACACCTTC. Residues: CASSFPSVTGIGYTF.

The CDR3 is CASSVGVDSLDTQYF. In DNA form, the CDR3 reads TGTGCCAGCAGCGTAGGTGTGGACTCCTTGGATACGCAGTATTTT. This sequence joins TRBV9 and TRBJ2-3, with D possibly TRBD2 on 5 matching bases. Germline V lookup: CDR1 SGDLS, CDR2 YYNGEE. Trimming stripped 0 bases from V and 6 bases from J, with 14 bases between. The CDR3 runs 15 residues. Combining the CDR3 with reference TRBV9 and TRBJ2-3 gives the whole variable domain DSGVTQTPKHLITATGQRVTLRCSPRSGDLSVYWYQQSLDQGLQFLIQYYNGEERAKGNILERFSAQQFPDLHSELNLSSLELGDSALYFCASSVGVDSLDTQYFGPGTRLTVL.

This clone was detected a few times. This sequence joins TRBV18 and TRBJ1-2, with D tentatively TRBD1 (5 bases). This CDR3 has 13 amino acids. V lost 3 bases to trimming and J lost 1 base, with 6 bases between them. CDR1 is KGHSH, CDR2 LQKENI, per germline. The CDR3 DNA reads as TGTGCCAGCTCACCGGGGGTTAACTATGGCTACACCTTC. This gives the protein CASSPGVNYGYTF.

This clone was seen more than once but under ten times. V gene TRBV6-6 combines with J gene TRBJ1-2; 7 positions agree with TRBD1. J lost 8 bases, V lost 7 bases, and 13 bases had no gene match. This CDR3 comprises 14 residues. Looked up from germline, CDR1 is MNHNY and CDR2 is SVGAGI (reference sequence). The DNA for the CDR3 is TGTGCCAGCACCCTAACAGGGGTGGAATTAGGCTACACCTTC. It encodes CASTLTGVELGYTF.

The rearrangement links TRBV6-5 to TRBJ1-4; D may be TRBD1 (6 bases). Trimming stripped 1 base from V and 5 bases from J, with 14 bases between. Looked up from germline, CDR1 is MNHEY and CDR2 is SVGAGI. CDR3 size: 16 residues. This CDR3 is CASSYFWGHGNEKLFF. The CDR3 DNA reads as TGTGCCAGCAGTTACTTTTGGGGGCACGGGAATGAAAAACTGTTTTTT.

There are a few counts of this clone. The chain recombines TRBV19 with TRBJ1-5, with D tentatively TRBD1 (6 bases). The germline V gene encodes CDR1 LNHDA and CDR2 SQIVND (reference sequence). The CDR3 spans 14 residues. The V end was cut by 1 base, the J end by 4 bases, with 8 bases between. CDR3 loop: CASSIVRGNQPQHF. The CDR3 bases are TGTGCCAGTAGTATAGTCAGGGGAAATCAGCCCCAGCATTTT.

This clone was observed a few times. This chain uses TRBV14 with TRBJ2-1; 13 bases are a match to TRBD2. V was pared by 1 base and J by 5 bases, with 2 bases of the junction left unmatched. CDR1 is SGHDN and CDR2 is FVKESK in the germline V gene. The CDR3 runs to 16 residues. The CDR3 loop is CASSQVGLAGDNEQFF. CDR3 DNA sequence: TGTGCCAGCAGCCAAGTTGGACTAGCGGGAGACAATGAGCAGTTCTTC.

This clone was counted only a few times. The chain couples TRBV29-1 to TRBJ2-3; no firm D call. This CDR3 has 15 amino acids. V lost 0 bases to trimming and J lost 0 bases, with 10 bases between them. From germline, CDR1 is SQVTM and CDR2 ANQGSEA. The DNA of the CDR3 is TGCAGCGTTGAAGAATATCAGGTTAGCACAGATACGCAGTATTTT. It codes for CSVEEYQVSTDTQYF.

This clone has a handful of counts. The rearrangement joins TRBV5-1 to TRBJ1-1; 7 bases map to TRBD1. The junction had 6 bases not matched to a gene; V was cut back by 3 bases and J by 1 base. CDR1 and CDR2 from the germline V gene are SGHRS and YFSETQ. This CDR3 is built from 15 residues. DNA of the CDR3: TGCGCCAGCAGCTCGCAAGGGGGCAAGAACACTGAAGCTTTCTTT. Its protein product is CASSSQGGKNTEAFF.

The chain recombines TRBV15 with TRBJ2-2; no definite D call. The CDR3 covers 13 residues. With 1 base removed from V and 5 bases from J, the gap between germline ends came to 5 bases. Germline lookup yields CDR1 LNHNV and CDR2 YYDKDF (reference sequence). CDR3 DNA sequence: TGTGCCACCAGCAGAGCCCGAACCGGGGAGCTGTTTTTT. This gives the protein CATSRARTGELFF.

The CDR3: CASSPDGNQPQHF. The CDR3 region has the DNA TGCGCCAGCAGTCCTGACGGGAATCAGCCCCAGCATTTT. The J gene is TRBJ1-5, the V gene TRBV5-1; D gene unclear. The CDR3 loop spans 13 amino acids. Deletions cut 5 bases from V and 4 bases from J, with 10 bases between. Germline CDR1 is SGHRS and CDR2 is YFSETQ. The full variable domain, completed using reference TRBV5-1 and TRBJ1-5, is KAGVTQTPRYLIKTRGQQVTLSCSPISGHRSVSWYQQTPGQGLQFLFEYFSETQRNKGNFPGRFSGRQFSNSRSEMNVSTLELGDSALYLCASSPDGNQPQHFGDGTRLSIL.

This clone was detected a few times. The chain employs TRBV4-2 and TRBJ2-2, with TRBD1 matching 7 bases. Germline CDR1 reads LGHNA; CDR2 reads YNFKEQ. The CDR3 sequence is 17 residues long. V dropped 1 base and J dropped 0; count of bases not matched to a gene: 5. This chain's CDR3 is CASSQGTGTANTGELFF. CDR3 DNA: TGTGCCAGCAGCCAAGGAACCGGGACAGCGAACACCGGGGAGCTGTTTTTT.

The chain links TRBV7-6 to TRBJ1-1, with D uncertain. Trimming removed 5 bases from V and 0 bases from J, with 10 bases in between. This CDR3 has 14 residues. Germline assignment: CDR1 SGHVS and CDR2 FNYEAQ. The CDR3 is CASSPGGLNTEAFF. In DNA, the CDR3 is TGTGCCAGCAGCCCGGGAGGGTTGAACACTGAAGCTTTCTTT.

The chain carries TRBV4-1 and TRBJ1-4; D might be TRBD1 (5 bases). Trimming removed 1 base at V and 3 bases at J, with 9 bases between. The CDR3 is 15 residues long. From germline, CDR1 is MGHRA and CDR2 YSYEKL. For the CDR3, the DNA is TGCGCCAGCAGCCAAGGGAGGGGTGCTAATGAAAAACTGTTTTTT. Translated: CASSQGRGANEKLFF.

This chain uses TRBV5-1 with TRBJ1-1; TRBD1 matches 8 bases. The CDR3 loop spans 17 amino acids. The trim removed 0 bases at V and 2 bases at J, leaving 9 bases unmatched. Germline assignment: CDR1 SGHRS and CDR2 YFSETQ. The CDR3 is CASSLGLRQGLNTEAFF. CDR3 nucleotide sequence: TGCGCCAGCAGCTTGGGACTAAGACAGGGGCTAAACACTGAAGCTTTCTTT.